This T cell receptor (beta chain) is drawn from a study of T cells after yellow fever vaccination. Using its own MiXCR run on the 5' RACE reads, TCRdb lists one record per CDR3 protein. The repertoire has 350,000 to 550,000 distinct CDR3 sequences, about 17% of them found once; the top ten carry over 15%. The CDR3 totals 14 residues. V lost 4 bases and J lost 5, with 15 bases in between. Germline CDR1 is SGHRS and CDR2 is YFSETQ. Overall study findings and caveats: Re-detected after boosting: most primary clones, 96% of CD4 and around 86% of CD8. High-abundance clonotypes from the bulk population could contaminate FACS-sorted repertoires.

Concerning this clonotype itself: The antigen is unknown.

Sample: PBMCs, taken before the yellow fever booster vaccination. The sequence was collected from a man aged 18 to 29 who received the YFV17D yellow fever vaccine. The chain uses TRBV5-1 and TRBJ2-5; D is possibly TRBD2 (6 bases). The CDR3 loop reads CASSLGTPGETQYF. The CDR3 region has the DNA TGCGCCAGCAGCCTGGGGACTCCGGGGGAGACCCAGTACTTC.